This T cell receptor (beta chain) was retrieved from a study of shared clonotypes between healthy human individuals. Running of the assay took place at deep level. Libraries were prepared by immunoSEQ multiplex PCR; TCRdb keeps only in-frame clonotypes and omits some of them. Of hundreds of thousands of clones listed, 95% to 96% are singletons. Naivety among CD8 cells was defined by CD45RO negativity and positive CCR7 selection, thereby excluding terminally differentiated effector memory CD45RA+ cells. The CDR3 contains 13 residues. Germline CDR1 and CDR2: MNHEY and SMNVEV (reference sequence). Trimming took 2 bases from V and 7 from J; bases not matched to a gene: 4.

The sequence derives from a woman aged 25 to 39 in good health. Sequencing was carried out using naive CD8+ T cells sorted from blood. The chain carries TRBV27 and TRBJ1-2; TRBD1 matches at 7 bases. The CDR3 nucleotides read TGTGCCAGCAGTTTACCAGGGGGTGGTGGCTACACCTTC. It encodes CASSLPGGGGYTF.